One and the same sample provided the 30 T cell receptor beta chains below, sequenced in a study of T cells in Graves' hyperthyroidism and ophthalmopathy. The source material, RNA transcripts, was used to amplify TCR beta CDR3 regions. TCR CDR3 underwent first-round RT-PCR with the HTBI primer set. TCRdb used MiXCR to reprocess the multiplex PCR reads, holding one entry per CDR3 protein. The sample yields roughly 740,000 distinct CDR3 sequences, approximately 16% seen once. The material sequenced was blood. These TCRs come from a man between 18 and 29 years old with Graves' hyperthyroidism.

Ten or more counts support this clonotype. The chain combines TRBV27 with TRBJ2-7; 12 bases match TRBD1. Germline CDR1 and CDR2: MNHEY and SMNVEV (reference sequence). CDR3 length: 14 residues. The V segment lost 8 bases and the J segment 3 bases; nucleotides outside the gene matches: 5. The CDR3 DNA is TGTGCCAGCTGGGACAGGGGGCGCAGCTACGAGCAGTACTTC. This sequence encodes CASWDRGRSYEQYF.

This clonotype appeared many times. V and J are TRBV28 and TRBJ2-1; 9 positions match TRBD2. This CDR3 is 15 amino acids long. Germline loops: CDR1 MDHEN, CDR2 SYDVKM. V was clipped by 7 bases and J by 2 bases; unmatched bases: 6. The CDR3 nucleotides read TGTGCCAGCAAGGTTGGCGGGAGGGCCTACAATGAGCAGTTCTTC. Protein: CASKVGGRAYNEQFF.

This clonotype was observed a few times. The J gene is TRBJ1-1, the V gene TRBV7-3; D remains unclear. Trimming took 0 bases from V and 3 from J, leaving 5 bases between them. Germline values: CDR1 SGHTA, CDR2 FQGTGA. The CDR3 has 13 amino acids. CDR3 in amino acids: CASSLTEDTEAFF. Written as DNA, the CDR3 is TGTGCCAGCAGCTTAACCGAAGACACTGAAGCTTTCTTT. The whole variable domain, filled in from reference TRBV7-3 and TRBJ1-1, reads GAGVSQTPSNKVTEKGKYVELRCDPISGHTALYWYRQSLGQGPEFLIYFQGTGAADDSGLPNDRFFAVRPEGSVSTLKIQRTERGDSAVYLCASSLTEDTEAFFGQGTRLTVV.

This sequence joins TRBV20-1 and TRBJ2-2, with D possibly being TRBD2 (6 bases). CDR3 length: 13 amino acids. Germline V gives CDR1 DFQATT, CDR2 SNEGSKA (reference sequence). The V gene lost 6 bases and the J gene lost 5 bases, with 13 bases spanning the gap. CDR3 in DNA: TGCAGTGCGGGGGACGGAGGGACCGGGGAGCTGTTTTTT. Encoded protein: CSAGDGGTGELFF.

In this sample, this clonotype turned up many times. The rearrangement joins TRBV27 to TRBJ1-1; tentatively, D is TRBD1 (6 bases). Germline V lookup: CDR1 MNHEY, CDR2 SMNVEV (reference sequence). Trimming removed 0 bases from V and 0 bases from J, with 8 bases in between. The CDR3 is 15 residues long. DNA for the CDR3: TGTGCCAGCAGTTTATCGAGGGGGGTGAACACTGAAGCTTTCTTT. Encoded protein: CASSLSRGVNTEAFF.

This clonotype turned up a few times. The chain couples TRBV29-1 to TRBJ1-1; unclear D gene. V lost 1 base and J 8 bases, leaving 17 bases between the germline ends. Per germline, CDR1 SQVTM and CDR2 ANQGSEA. The CDR3 loop spans 14 amino acids. Written as DNA, the CDR3 is TGCAGCGTTGAAGTGGCTGGGCAGGCAATAGAAGCTTTCTTT. Protein: CSVEVAGQAIEAFF.

In this sample, this clonotype turned up a few times. V is TRBV10-3 and J is TRBJ1-3; 8 positions match TRBD1. The J segment lost 4 bases and the V segment lost 2 bases, leaving 7 bases of the junction unmatched. There are 16 residues in the CDR3. The germline V gene encodes CDR1 ENHRY and CDR2 SYGVKD. The CDR3 protein is CAISEPRTGTGNTIYF. The CDR3 DNA reads as TGTGCCATCAGTGAGCCTCGGACAGGGACAGGAAACACCATATATTTT.

This clonotype was observed a handful of times. This chain connects TRBV7-3 to TRBJ2-1, with D possibly being TRBD1 (5 bases). Germline lookup yields CDR1 SGHTA and CDR2 FQGTGA. Trimming removed 4 bases at V and 7 bases at J, with 11 bases between. This CDR3 spans 13 amino acids. CDR3 sequence reads: CASSSKGWNEQFF. The CDR3 DNA reads as TGTGCCAGCAGCTCAAAGGGGTGGAATGAGCAGTTCTTC.

This clonotype was seen repeatedly, ten times or more. This chain connects TRBV10-3 to TRBJ1-1; D is possibly TRBD1 (5 bases). Trimming left V 0 bases short and J 3 bases short, with 17 bases between. The germline gives CDR1 ENHRY, CDR2 SYGVKD. The CDR3 extends over 17 amino acids. DNA of the CDR3: TGTGCCATCAGTGAGTCGGGTGGAGGGACCACGCACACTGAAGCTTTCTTT. Amino acids: CAISESGGGTTHTEAFF.

Many counts were recorded for this clonotype. The rearrangement joins TRBV5-1 to TRBJ2-5; TRBD2 is a possible D gene (5 bases). Germline V gene sequence: CDR1 SGHRS, CDR2 YFSETQ. The CDR3 sequence is 13 residues long. Between the trimmed V and J ends, which lost 5 bases and 2 bases, there was a span of 10 bases. Here the CDR3 reads CASRAPGQETQYF. CDR3 DNA: TGCGCCAGCAGGGCTCCGGGACAAGAGACCCAGTACTTC.

This clonotype showed up just once. V usage is TRBV19 and J usage is TRBJ2-5; a possible D gene is TRBD2 (6 bases). CDR3 length: 15 amino acids. CDR1 is LNHDA, CDR2 SQIVND, per germline (reference sequence). V was pared by 3 bases and J by 1 base, with 12 bases between. CDR3 bases: TGTGCCAGTAGTATCCGAAGCGGGCTCCAAGAGACCCAGTACTTC. This encodes CASSIRSGLQETQYF.

The genes are TRBV5-4 and TRBJ2-7; TRBD2 aligns across 7 bases. Per germline, CDR1 SGHNT and CDR2 YYREEE (reference sequence). This CDR3 has 14 residues. J was trimmed by 3 bases and V by 3 bases; bases with no gene match: 6. CDR3: CASSWEGLDYEQYF. The CDR3 DNA follows: TGTGCCAGCAGCTGGGAGGGACTGGACTACGAGCAGTACTTC.

This clonotype was found many times. The chain is built from TRBV6-5 and TRBJ1-1; D is perhaps TRBD1 (6 bases). The CDR3 runs 15 residues. Germline CDR1 MNHEY, CDR2 SVGAGI. Trimming pared 0 bases from V and 0 bases from J, leaving 8 bases between. Here the CDR3 reads CASSYSQGLNTEAFF. In DNA form, the CDR3 reads TGTGCCAGCAGTTACTCCCAGGGGCTGAACACTGAAGCTTTCTTT.

The V and J genes are TRBV19 and TRBJ1-5, with a weak D call TRBD1 (6 bases). The CDR3 sequence is 16 residues long. Germline CDR1 LNHDA, CDR2 SQIVND (reference sequence). Trimming cost V 6 bases and J 1 base, with 16 bases left between them. The DNA of the CDR3 is TGTGCCAGTAGACCTACCAATACAGGGAGCAATCAGCCCCAGCATTTT. This sequence encodes CASRPTNTGSNQPQHF.

This clonotype was recorded many times. The CDR3 here is CASSNTGLYEQYF. The CDR3 DNA is TGTGCCAGTAGTAACACGGGCCTCTACGAGCAGTACTTC. The chain links TRBV19 to TRBJ2-7; D gene ambiguous. CDR1 is LNHDA, CDR2 SQIVND, per germline (reference sequence). The CDR3 sequence is 13 residues long. V was clipped by 4 bases and J by 3 bases, with 10 bases between them. The full variable domain, its missing parts supplied by reference TRBV19 and TRBJ2-7, is DGGITQSPKYLFRKEGQNVTLSCEQNLNHDAMYWYRQDPGQGLRLIYYSQIVNDFQKGDIAEGYSVSREKKESFPLTVTSAQKNPTAFYLCASSNTGLYEQYFGPGTRLTVT.

This chain joins TRBV24-1 and TRBJ2-3; 8 positions agree with TRBD1. CDR1 KGHDR and CDR2 SFDVKD come from the germline V gene. The CDR3 extends over 16 amino acids. V lost 4 bases, J lost 3 bases, and 8 bases stayed unmatched. CDR3 region: CATSERTGKWTDTQYF. DNA for the CDR3: TGTGCCACCAGTGAACGGACAGGGAAGTGGACAGATACGCAGTATTTT.

There are a few counts of this clonotype. The CDR3: CASSPLAVSTDTQYF. DNA of the CDR3: TGTGCCAGCAGCCCCCTGGCTGTTAGCACAGATACGCAGTATTTT. The chain has TRBV7-9 and TRBJ2-3; D call uncertain. The CDR3 sequence is 15 residues long. Trimming pared 5 bases from V and 0 bases from J, leaving 12 bases between. The germline V gene encodes CDR1 SEHNR and CDR2 FQNEAQ (reference sequence).

This clonotype has just one count. This may stem from a read error, because a much larger clone lies one nucleotide away. This sequence joins TRBV27 and TRBJ2-1, with D possibly TRBD2 on 6 matching bases. Looked up from germline, CDR1 is MNHEY and CDR2 is SMNVEV (reference sequence). Trimming removed 0 bases from V and 12 bases from J, with 15 bases in between. This CDR3 has 14 residues. DNA of the CDR3: TGTGCCAGCAGTTTATCTGTCGGGAGTTATGGGCAGTTCTTC. Amino acids: CASSLSVGSYGQFF.

The chain joins TRBV29-1 to TRBJ2-5, with D perhaps TRBD1 (6 bases). Germline values: CDR1 SQVTM, CDR2 ANQGSEA. The CDR3 sequence is 13 residues long. V was pared by 6 bases and J by 5 bases, with 16 bases between. CDR3 loop: CSVTPQGRETQYF. The CDR3 coding sequence is TGCAGCGTAACCCCACAGGGAAGGGAGACCCAGTACTTC.

This clonotype was detected a few times. The chain uses TRBV9 and TRBJ2-7; the D gene is possibly TRBD1 (6 bases). V was shortened by 0 bases and J by 4 bases, with 11 bases between the two germline ends. This CDR3 has 14 residues. Germline V lookup: CDR1 SGDLS, CDR2 YYNGEE. The CDR3, as DNA: TGTGCCAGCAGCGTAGACAGGGACCCTTACGAGCAGTACTTC. It yields the protein CASSVDRDPYEQYF.

With regard to this clonotype: The conserved closing phenylalanine or tryptophan is absent in this CDR3, likely reflecting a read error. The chain employs TRBV18 and TRBJ2-1, with a possible D match to TRBD1 (6 bases). With 8 bases removed from V and 1 base from J, the gap between germline ends came to 15 bases. CDR1 is KGHSH, CDR2 LQKENI, per germline. The CDR3 contains 15 residues. The DNA for the CDR3 is TGTGCCAGCATAGCAGGGGTAAAGTCCTACAATGAGCAGTTCCTC. Protein product: CASIAGVKSYNEQFL.

This clonotype has just a few counts. V and J are TRBV6-5 and TRBJ1-4; tentative D call: TRBD1 (5 bases). The CDR3 covers 13 residues. Trimming removed 5 bases from V and 4 bases from J, with 8 bases in between. Germline V lookup: CDR1 MNHEY, CDR2 SVGAGI. The CDR3, as DNA: TGTGCCAGCAGTCGACAGTTTAATGAAAAACTGTTTTTT. It codes for CASSRQFNEKLFF.

The chain is built from TRBV7-2 and TRBJ2-7; 8 nucleotides line up with TRBD2. Germline CDR1 is SGHTA and CDR2 is FQGNSA. Trimming removed 5 bases from V and 6 bases from J; junction bases left unmatched: 6. This CDR3 comprises 13 residues. CDR3 in DNA: TGTGCCAGCAGCCAATCGGGGGGGCCCGAGCAGTACTTC. It yields the protein CASSQSGGPEQYF.

V is TRBV19 and J is TRBJ1-5; D is possibly TRBD1 (6 bases). This CDR3 is 14 amino acids long. In germline, CDR1 is LNHDA, CDR2 SQIVND (reference sequence). Deletions cut 9 bases from V and 6 bases from J, with 18 bases between. This chain's CDR3 is CASRDIRRAQPQHF. In DNA, the CDR3 is TGTGCCAGCCGGGACATCCGGAGGGCTCAGCCCCAGCATTTT.

This clonotype has at least ten counts. The chain couples TRBV6-2 or TRBV6-3 to TRBJ2-1; D ambiguous. The CDR3 contains 12 residues. Germline loops: CDR1 MNHEY, CDR2 SVGEGT. V lost 3 bases to trimming and J lost 10 bases, with 10 bases between them. CDR3 bases: TGTGCCAGCAGTTATAGAGTTGGGGAGCAGTTCTTC. Protein: CASSYRVGEQFF.

The table lists this clonotype with a few counts. The chain has TRBV20-1 and TRBJ2-3, with 13 bases lining up with TRBD2. Germline assignment: CDR1 DFQATT and CDR2 SNEGSKA (reference sequence). The CDR3 runs 14 residues. V was clipped by 4 bases and J by 4 bases; unmatched bases: 2. The CDR3 loop is CSATTSGGADTQYF. The CDR3, as DNA: TGCAGTGCTACAACTAGCGGGGGGGCAGATACGCAGTATTTT.

There are many counts of this clonotype. The chain combines TRBV12-3 or TRBV12-4 with TRBJ1-1; D is undetermined. CDR3 length: 13 residues. V was cut by 5 bases and J by 7 bases, with 14 bases left in between. The CDR3 coding sequence is TGTGCCAGCAGTGCATTCCAAGGCAGTGAAGCTTTCTTT. Its translation is CASSAFQGSEAFF.

The table lists this clonotype with many counts. The chain couples TRBV3-1 to TRBJ2-1; 9 bases fit TRBD2. With V trimmed by 0 bases and J by 6 bases, 6 bases remained unmatched. CDR1 is LGHDT, CDR2 YNNKEL, per germline (reference sequence). There are 16 residues in the CDR3. The CDR3 DNA reads TGTGCCAGCAGCCAAGAAACGGGACTAGCATTCAATGAGCAGTTCTTC. This gives the protein CASSQETGLAFNEQFF.

This clonotype was recorded many times. The rearrangement joins TRBV30 to TRBJ2-1, with TRBD2 matching 9 bases. CDR3 length equals 13 residues. The ends lost 4 bases at V and 2 bases at J; junction bases unmatched: 0. Germline CDR1 reads GTSNPN; CDR2 reads SVGIG (reference sequence). This chain's CDR3 is CAWTSGTYNEQFF. CDR3 DNA: TGTGCCTGGACTAGCGGGACCTACAATGAGCAGTTCTTC.

The CDR3 nucleotides are TGTGCCAGCAGTACCCGGGACAGGGAGAGGAGGGGCTACACCTTC. Encoded protein: CASSTRDRERRGYTF. This chain uses TRBV6-2 or TRBV6-3 with TRBJ1-2; the match to TRBD1 covers 9 bases. CDR3 length: 15 amino acids. V was pared by 5 bases and J by 8 bases, with 12 bases of the junction left unmatched. Germline CDR1 and CDR2: MNHEY and SVGEGT.